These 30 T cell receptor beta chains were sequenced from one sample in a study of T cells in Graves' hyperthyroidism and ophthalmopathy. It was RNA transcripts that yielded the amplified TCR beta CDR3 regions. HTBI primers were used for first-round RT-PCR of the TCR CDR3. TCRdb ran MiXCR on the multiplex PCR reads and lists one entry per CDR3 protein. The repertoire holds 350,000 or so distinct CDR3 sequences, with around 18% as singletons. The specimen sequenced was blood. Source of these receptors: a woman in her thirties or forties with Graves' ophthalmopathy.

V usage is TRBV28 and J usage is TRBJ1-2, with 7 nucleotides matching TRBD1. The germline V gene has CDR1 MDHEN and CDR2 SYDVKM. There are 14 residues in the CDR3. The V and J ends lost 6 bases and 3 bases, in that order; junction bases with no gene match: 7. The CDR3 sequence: CASSPTGLDYGYTF. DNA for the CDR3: TGTGCCAGCAGCCCGACAGGGCTTGACTATGGCTACACCTTC.

The CDR3 reads CASSFTSVSYEQYF. The CDR3 nucleotides are TGTGCCAGCAGCTTTACTAGCGTCTCCTACGAGCAGTACTTC. The chain combines TRBV12-3 or TRBV12-4 with TRBJ2-7, with TRBD2 identical over 7 bases. After removal of 6 bases from V and 0 bases from J, the junction contained 5 bases not matched to a gene. This CDR3 comprises 14 residues.

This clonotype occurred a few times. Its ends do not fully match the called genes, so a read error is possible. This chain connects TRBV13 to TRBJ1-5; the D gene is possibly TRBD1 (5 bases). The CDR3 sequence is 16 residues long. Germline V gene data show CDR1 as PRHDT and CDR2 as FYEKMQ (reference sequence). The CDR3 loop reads CASSPPEPTVDQPQPF. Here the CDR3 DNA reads TGTGCCAGCAGCCCCCCGGAACCGACAGTCGATCAGCCCCAGCCTTTT.

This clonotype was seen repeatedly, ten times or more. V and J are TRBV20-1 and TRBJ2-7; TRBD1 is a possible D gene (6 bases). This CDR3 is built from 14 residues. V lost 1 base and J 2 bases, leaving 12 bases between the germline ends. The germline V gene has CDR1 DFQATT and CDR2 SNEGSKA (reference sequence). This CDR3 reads CSARGRDIPYEQYF. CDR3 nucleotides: TGCAGTGCTAGAGGCCGGGACATCCCCTACGAGCAGTACTTC.

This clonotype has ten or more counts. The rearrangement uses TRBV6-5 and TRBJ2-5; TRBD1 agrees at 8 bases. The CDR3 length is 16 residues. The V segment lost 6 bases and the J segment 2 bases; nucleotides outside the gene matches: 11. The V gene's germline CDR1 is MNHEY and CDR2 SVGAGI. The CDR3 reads CASSLLTGTGQETQYF. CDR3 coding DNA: TGTGCCAGCAGCCTACTCACCGGGACAGGACAAGAGACCCAGTACTTC.

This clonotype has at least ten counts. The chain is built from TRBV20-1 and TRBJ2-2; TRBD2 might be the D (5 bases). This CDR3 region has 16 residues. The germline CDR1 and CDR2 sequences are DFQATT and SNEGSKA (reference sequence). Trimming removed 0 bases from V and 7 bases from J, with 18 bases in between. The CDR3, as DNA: TGCAGTGCTAGAGATAACTGGTGGAGGCCGGGCGGGGAGCTGTTTTTT. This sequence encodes CSARDNWWRPGGELFF.

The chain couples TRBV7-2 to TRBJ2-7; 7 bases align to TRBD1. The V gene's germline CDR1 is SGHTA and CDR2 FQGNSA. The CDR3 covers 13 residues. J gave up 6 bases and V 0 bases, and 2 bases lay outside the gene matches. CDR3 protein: CASSLAQGSEQYF. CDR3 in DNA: TGTGCCAGCAGCTTAGCACAGGGGAGCGAGCAGTACTTC.

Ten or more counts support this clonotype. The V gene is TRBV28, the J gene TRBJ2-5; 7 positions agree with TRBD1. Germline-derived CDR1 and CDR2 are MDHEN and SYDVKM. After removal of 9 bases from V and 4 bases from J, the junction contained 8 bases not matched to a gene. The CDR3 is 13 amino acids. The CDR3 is CASQNTGVETQYF. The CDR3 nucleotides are TGTGCCAGTCAAAATACAGGGGTAGAGACCCAGTACTTC.

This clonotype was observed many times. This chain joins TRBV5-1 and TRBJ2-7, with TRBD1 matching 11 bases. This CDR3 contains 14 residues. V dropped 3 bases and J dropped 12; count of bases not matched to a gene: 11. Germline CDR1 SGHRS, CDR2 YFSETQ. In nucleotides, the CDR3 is TGCGCCAGCAGCTCGGTCCCGGGACAGGGGGAGTGGTACTTC. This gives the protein CASSSVPGQGEWYF.

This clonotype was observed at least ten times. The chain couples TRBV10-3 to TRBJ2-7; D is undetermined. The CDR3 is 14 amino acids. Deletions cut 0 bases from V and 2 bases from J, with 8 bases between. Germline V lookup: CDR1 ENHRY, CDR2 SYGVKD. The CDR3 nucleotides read TGTGCCATCAGTGAGTCTGTAGGTCCCTACGAGCAGTACTTC. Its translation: CAISESVGPYEQYF.

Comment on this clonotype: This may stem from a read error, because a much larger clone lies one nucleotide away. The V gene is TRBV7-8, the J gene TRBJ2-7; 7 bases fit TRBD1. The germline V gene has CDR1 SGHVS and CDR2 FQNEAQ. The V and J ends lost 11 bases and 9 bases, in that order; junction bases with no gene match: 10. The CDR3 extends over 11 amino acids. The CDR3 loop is CACMKDRTQYF. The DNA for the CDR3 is TGTGCCTGCATGAAGGACAGGACGCAGTACTTC.

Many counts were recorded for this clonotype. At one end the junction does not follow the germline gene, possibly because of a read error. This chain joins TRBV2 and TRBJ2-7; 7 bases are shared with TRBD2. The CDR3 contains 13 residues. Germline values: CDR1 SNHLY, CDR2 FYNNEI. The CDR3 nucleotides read TGTGCCGGGGGGGGGACTACCTCCAACGAACAGTACTTC. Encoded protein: CAGGGTTSNEQYF. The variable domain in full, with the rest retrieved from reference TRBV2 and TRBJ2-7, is EPEVTQTPSHQVTQMGQEVILRCVPISNHLYFYWYRQILGQKVEFLVSFYNNEISEKSEIFDDQFSVERPDGSNFTLKIRSTKLEDSAMYFCAGGGTTSNEQYFGPGTRLTVT.

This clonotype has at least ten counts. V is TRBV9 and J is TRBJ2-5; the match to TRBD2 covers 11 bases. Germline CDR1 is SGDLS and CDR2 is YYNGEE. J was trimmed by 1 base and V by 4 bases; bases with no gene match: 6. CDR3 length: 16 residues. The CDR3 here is CASSFRLAGTQETQYF. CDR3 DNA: TGTGCCAGCAGCTTCCGACTAGCGGGAACCCAAGAGACCCAGTACTTC.

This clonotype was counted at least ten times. Here the CDR3 DNA reads TGTGCCAGCAGCTTTGTTATGGGAAGAGGGGAAAAGGCTGAAGCTTTCTTT. It yields the protein CASSFVMGRGEKAEAFF. V and J are TRBV11-1 and TRBJ1-1; tentative D call: TRBD1 (5 bases). V lost 3 bases to trimming and J lost 6 bases, with 23 bases between them. Per germline, CDR1 SGHAT and CDR2 FQDESV (reference sequence). CDR3 size: 17 residues.

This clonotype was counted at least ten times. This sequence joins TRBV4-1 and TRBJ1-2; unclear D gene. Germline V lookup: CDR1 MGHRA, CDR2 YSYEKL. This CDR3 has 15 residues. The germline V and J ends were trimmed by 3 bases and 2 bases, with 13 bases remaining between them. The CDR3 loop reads CASSHQDGPNYGYTF. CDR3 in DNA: TGCGCCAGCAGCCACCAAGACGGGCCCAACTATGGCTACACCTTC.

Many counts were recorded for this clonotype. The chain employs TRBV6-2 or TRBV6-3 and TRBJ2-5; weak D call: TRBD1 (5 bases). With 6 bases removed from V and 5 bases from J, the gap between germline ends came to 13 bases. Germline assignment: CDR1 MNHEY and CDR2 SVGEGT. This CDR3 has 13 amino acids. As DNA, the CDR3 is TGTGCCAGCAGCAAGGGGCCGTGGGAGACCCAGTACTTC. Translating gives CASSKGPWETQYF.

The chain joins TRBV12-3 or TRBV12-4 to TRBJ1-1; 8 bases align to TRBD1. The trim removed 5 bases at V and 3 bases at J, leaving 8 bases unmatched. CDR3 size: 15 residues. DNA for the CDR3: TGTGCCAGCAGTAAGAGACAGGGGCGGGACACTGAAGCTTTCTTT. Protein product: CASSKRQGRDTEAFF.

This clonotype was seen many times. CDR3 coding DNA: TGCGCCAGCAGAGTCTCTGCCGAGACCCAGTACTTC. This encodes CASRVSAETQYF. The chain couples TRBV5-1 to TRBJ2-5; no clear D. V lost 5 bases to trimming and J lost 5 bases, with 10 bases between them. The germline CDR1 and CDR2 sequences are SGHRS and YFSETQ. The CDR3 covers 12 residues.

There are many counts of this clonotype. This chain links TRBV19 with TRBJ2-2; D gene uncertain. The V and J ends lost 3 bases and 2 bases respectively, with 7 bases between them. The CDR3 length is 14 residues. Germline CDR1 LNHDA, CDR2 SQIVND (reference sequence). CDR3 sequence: CASSMAANTGELFF. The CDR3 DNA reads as TGTGCCAGTAGTATGGCGGCCAACACCGGGGAGCTGTTTTTT.

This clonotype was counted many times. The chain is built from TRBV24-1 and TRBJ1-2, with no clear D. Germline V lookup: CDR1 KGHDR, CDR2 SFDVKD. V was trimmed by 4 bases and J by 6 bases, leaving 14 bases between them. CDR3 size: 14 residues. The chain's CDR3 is CATSEPGYPHGYTF. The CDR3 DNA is TGTGCCACCAGTGAGCCAGGCTACCCGCATGGCTACACCTTC.

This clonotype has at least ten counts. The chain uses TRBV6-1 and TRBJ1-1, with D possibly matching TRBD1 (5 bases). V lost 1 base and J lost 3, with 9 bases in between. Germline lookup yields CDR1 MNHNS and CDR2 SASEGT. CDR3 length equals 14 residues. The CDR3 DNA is TGTGCCAGCAGTGAAGGCAGGGACCACACTGAAGCTTTCTTT. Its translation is CASSEGRDHTEAFF.

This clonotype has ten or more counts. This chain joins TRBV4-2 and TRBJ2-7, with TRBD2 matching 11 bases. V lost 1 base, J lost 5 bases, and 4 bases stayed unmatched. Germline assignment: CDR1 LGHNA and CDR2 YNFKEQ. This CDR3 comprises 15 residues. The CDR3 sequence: CASSQVAGGGHEQYF. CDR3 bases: TGTGCCAGCAGCCAAGTAGCGGGAGGGGGCCACGAGCAGTACTTC.

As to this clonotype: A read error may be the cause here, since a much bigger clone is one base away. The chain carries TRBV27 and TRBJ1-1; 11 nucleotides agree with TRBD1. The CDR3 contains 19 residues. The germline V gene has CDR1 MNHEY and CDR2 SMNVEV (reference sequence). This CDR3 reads CVSSSYIPGQGDYSTEAFF. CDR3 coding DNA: TGTGTCAGCAGTTCTTACATTCCGGGACAGGGGGATTATAGCACTGAAGCTTTCTTT.

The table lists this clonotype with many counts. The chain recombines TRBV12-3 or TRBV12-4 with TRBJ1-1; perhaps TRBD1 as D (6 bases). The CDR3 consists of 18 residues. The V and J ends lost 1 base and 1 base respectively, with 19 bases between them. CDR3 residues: CASSLGQRLGGGNTEAFF. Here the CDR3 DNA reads TGTGCCAGCAGTTTAGGTCAGCGCCTAGGAGGGGGGAACACTGAAGCTTTCTTT.

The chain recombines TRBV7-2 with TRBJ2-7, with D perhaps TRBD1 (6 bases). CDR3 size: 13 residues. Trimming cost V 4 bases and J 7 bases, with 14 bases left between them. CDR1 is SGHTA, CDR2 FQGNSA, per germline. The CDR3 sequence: CASSSTGLDEQYF. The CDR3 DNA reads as TGTGCCAGCAGCTCTACAGGGTTAGATGAGCAGTACTTC.

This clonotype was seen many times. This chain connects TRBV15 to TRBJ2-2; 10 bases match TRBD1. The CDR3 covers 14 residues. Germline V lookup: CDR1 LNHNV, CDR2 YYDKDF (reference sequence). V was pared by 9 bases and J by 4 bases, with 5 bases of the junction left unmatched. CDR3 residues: CATGTGDPTGELFF. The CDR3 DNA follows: TGTGCCACTGGGACAGGGGACCCCACCGGGGAGCTGTTTTTT.

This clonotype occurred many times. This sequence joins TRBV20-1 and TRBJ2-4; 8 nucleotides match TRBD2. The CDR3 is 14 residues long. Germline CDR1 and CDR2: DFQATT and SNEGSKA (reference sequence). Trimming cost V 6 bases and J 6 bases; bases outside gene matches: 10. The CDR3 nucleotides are TGCAGTGCCCCCGTTCAGCGGGAGTTAAACATTCAGTACTTC. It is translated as CSAPVQRELNIQYF.

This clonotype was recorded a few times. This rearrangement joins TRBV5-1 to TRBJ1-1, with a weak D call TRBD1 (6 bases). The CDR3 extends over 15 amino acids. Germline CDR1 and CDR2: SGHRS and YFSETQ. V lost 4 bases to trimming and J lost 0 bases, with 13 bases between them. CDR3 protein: CASSPGHNMNTEAFF. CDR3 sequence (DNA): TGCGCCAGCAGCCCGGGACACAACATGAACACTGAAGCTTTCTTT.

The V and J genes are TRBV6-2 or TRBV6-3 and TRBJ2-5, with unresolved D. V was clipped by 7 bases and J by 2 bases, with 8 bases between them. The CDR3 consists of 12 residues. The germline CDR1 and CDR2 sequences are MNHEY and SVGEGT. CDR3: CASTARQETQYF. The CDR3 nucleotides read TGTGCCAGCACAGCGAGACAAGAGACCCAGTACTTC.

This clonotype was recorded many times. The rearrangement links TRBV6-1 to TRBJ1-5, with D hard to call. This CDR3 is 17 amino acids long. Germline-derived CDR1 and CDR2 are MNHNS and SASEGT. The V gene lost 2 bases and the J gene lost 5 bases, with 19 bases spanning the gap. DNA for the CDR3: TGTGCCAGCAGTGAACGTTTTAGGTCGGATCGGGATCAGCCCCAGCATTTT. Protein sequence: CASSERFRSDRDQPQHF.